A selection of T cell receptor beta chains follows, all from one sample in a study of T cell repertoires in cytomegalovirus infection. Using its own MiXCR run on the reads, TCRdb lists one record per CDR3 protein. The sample shows approximately 910,000 distinct CDR3 sequences, approximately 31% of them seen only once. These TCRs are of unknown antigen specificity. Sequencing used cultured CD8+ T cells from PBMCs, obtained from culture after CMV antigen stimulation. These receptors were taken from a human donor in good health (CMV status not recorded). Some clones in this sample may be carry-over from other donors' samples. Both conserved end residues are part of each CDR3. D genes are given only for firm matches. Clone size appears in some rows only: once, few, many, or a class for an expanded clone.

d_gene: NA; v_gene: TRBV6-4; abundance: many; j_gene: TRBJ2-7; CDR3aa: CASSEVGGTYEQYF; CDR3nt: TGTGCCAGCAGTGAGGTAGGGGGAACTTACGAGCAGTACTTC
d_gene: NA; v_gene: TRBV15; abundance: NA; j_gene: TRBJ2-5; CDR3aa: CATSTRRGETQYF; CDR3nt: TGTGCCACCAGCACCAGGAGGGGAGAGACCCAGTACTTC
d_gene: TRBD1; v_gene: TRBV28; abundance: few; j_gene: TRBJ1-2; CDR3aa: CASRSPEDRTSLNYGYTF; CDR3nt: TGTGCCAGCAGGTCCCCCGAGGACAGGACCTCTCTAAACTATGGCTACACCTTC
d_gene: TRBD2; v_gene: TRBV7-2; abundance: many; j_gene: TRBJ2-3; CDR3aa: CASSPRELADTDTQYF; CDR3nt: TGTGCCAGCAGCCCCAGGGAACTAGCGGACACAGATACGCAGTATTTT
d_gene: TRBD1; v_gene: TRBV7-2; abundance: many; j_gene: TRBJ2-7; CDR3aa: CASSRPGTGSYEQYF; CDR3nt: TGTGCCAGCAGCCGACCCGGGACAGGGTCCTACGAGCAGTACTTC
d_gene: TRBD2; v_gene: TRBV28; abundance: NA; j_gene: TRBJ2-2; CDR3aa: CASNPLAGGLTGELFF; CDR3nt: TGTGCCAGCAACCCACTAGCGGGGGGGCTAACCGGGGAGCTGTTTTTT
d_gene: TRBD1; v_gene: TRBV6-1; abundance: NA; j_gene: TRBJ2-7; CDR3aa: CASSEAGWGTVYEQYF; CDR3nt: TGTGCCAGCAGTGAAGCAGGGTGGGGGACAGTCTACGAGCAGTACTTC
d_gene: NA; v_gene: TRBV19; abundance: few; j_gene: TRBJ2-3; CDR3aa: CASSIAWVGNTDTQYF; CDR3nt: TGTGCCAGTAGTATCGCGTGGGTAGGGAACACAGATACGCAGTATTTT
d_gene: NA; v_gene: TRBV6-5; abundance: NA; j_gene: TRBJ2-5; CDR3aa: CASSYSNGVETQYF; CDR3nt: TGTGCCAGCAGTTACTCGAACGGGGTAGAGACCCAGTACTTC
d_gene: NA; v_gene: TRBV10-3; abundance: NA; j_gene: TRBJ1-2; CDR3aa: CAISEGGADGYTF; CDR3nt: TGTGCCATCAGTGAGGGAGGGGCCGATGGCTACACCTTC
d_gene: TRBD1; v_gene: TRBV10-3; abundance: few; j_gene: TRBJ1-2; CDR3aa: CAISLFHGRTGEVRGYGYTF; CDR3nt: TGTGCCATCAGCCTTTTCCACGGTCGGACAGGGGAGGTGCGTGGGTATGGCTACACCTTC